This T cell receptor beta chain is drawn from a study of blood T cell repertoires in COVID-19. At the level of the study: PBMCs, B-cell-depleted T cells, or T cells provided the cDNA or gDNA that made up the material.

Cohorts were based on clinical histories the participants reported. The germline CDR1 and CDR2 sequences are LNHDA and SQIVND (reference sequence). The V gene lost 7 bases and the J gene lost 4 bases, with 13 bases spanning the gap. The CDR3 loop spans 13 amino acids. In the original analysis: Estimation of nucleated cell counts was performed using reference gene primer amplification. Sequencing used immunoSEQ multiplex PCR; TCRdb keeps in-frame clones, though not all of them. The DNA gave D and trimming, while V, J and clone size come from that table. Of 150,000 to 200,000 clones in the sample, over 75% were seen once.

Sequenced material: PBMCs or T cells enriched from blood (not recorded which). This clonotype was sampled from a human donor with acute COVID-19. The donor label of this sample is uncertain. This chain links TRBV19 with TRBJ1-1, with D possibly TRBD1 on 5 matching bases. The CDR3 sequence: CASTSGFSTEAFF. The CDR3 bases are TGTGCCAGTACCTCAGGGTTTTCCACTGAAGCTTTCTTT.